Listed below are T cell receptor beta chains from one sample, sequenced in a study of blood T cell repertoires in COVID-19. Clones were sequenced by immunoSEQ multiplex PCR, and TCRdb holds only the in-frame ones, with some missing. The sample shows some 55,000 clones, around 87% of them seen only once. Sequenced material: peripheral blood. Every receptor here comes from a man aged 55 to 70 with acute or convalescent COVID-19. Each CDR3 is given with its conserved first and last residue. Each record gives: V gene, J gene, D gene, clone size, CDR3 DNA, CDR3 protein. D genes are given only for firm matches. Only some rows state a clone size, as once, few, many or a class for expanded clones.

TRBV4-3	TRBJ1-5	NA	NA	TGCGCCAGCAGCCAAAGCAGACAGATGAATCAGCCCCAGCATTTT	CASSQSRQMNQPQHF
TRBV6-5	TRBJ1-1	NA	NA	TGTGCCAGCAGTTACGGCGGGCGCACTGAAGCTTTCTTT	CASSYGGRTEAFF
TRBV9	TRBJ2-1	TRBD2	NA	TGTGCCAGCAGCGAGCCCGGGACTAGCGGGGGGGCGTCTACAGACGAGCAGTTCTTC	CASSEPGTSGGASTDEQFF
TRBV12-5	TRBJ1-3	NA	NA	TGTGCAACTGGGGAGGGATACTCTGGAAACACCATATATTTT	CATGEGYSGNTIYF
TRBV9	TRBJ2-3	TRBD2	NA	TGTGCCAGCAGCGTAGAGGGGAGCGGGGGGTTCACAGATACGCAGTATTTT	CASSVEGSGGFTDTQYF
TRBV6-5	TRBJ1-5	TRBD1	once	TGTGCCAGCAGTAGTGGGACAGGAGGTCAGCCCCAGCATTTT	CASSSGTGGQPQHF
TRBV9	TRBJ1-2	NA	NA	TGTGCCAGCAGCCCAGGACTTAACTATGGCTACACCTTC	CASSPGLNYGYTF
TRBV7-2	TRBJ1-2	TRBD1	NA	TGTGCCAGCAGCTTATGGAGCTCAGGGGGCCAAGATGGCTACACCTTC	CASSLWSSGGQDGYTF
TRBV5-3	TRBJ1-2	TRBD1	NA	TGTGCCAGAAGCCAGACTTGGGACAGGGTTAACTATGGCTACACCTTC	CARSQTWDRVNYGYTF
TRBV27	TRBJ2-2	NA	NA	TGTGCCAGCAGTTTTACCACAGGGACGGGCGGGGAGCTGTTTTTT	CASSFTTGTGGELFF
TRBV7-3	TRBJ1-5	NA	NA	TGTGCCAGCAGCCCGGACAAGGATCAGCCCCAGCATTTT	CASSPDKDQPQHF
TRBV11-2	TRBJ2-3	TRBD2	NA	TGTGCCAGCAGCTCCCTTAGCGGGGGAACAGATACGCAGTATTTT	CASSSLSGGTDTQYF
TRBV10-1	TRBJ2-2	NA	NA	TGCGCCAGCAGTGTCCAGGGGAACGCCGGGGAGCTGTTTTTT	CASSVQGNAGELFF
TRBV7-2	TRBJ1-2	TRBD1	NA	TGTGCCAGCAGCTTGAGGGGAGGGGGACAGGGGTACTATGGCTACACCTTC	CASSLRGGGQGYYGYTF
TRBV28	TRBJ1-6	NA	NA	TGTGCCAGCAGCCAGGGGTTCAATTCACCCCTCCACTTT	CASSQGFNSPLHF
TRBV11-2	TRBJ2-2	TRBD1	NA	TGTGCCAGCAGCCCGCGCAGGGGGCAGGGCAACACCGGGGAGCTGTTTTTT	CASSPRRGQGNTGELFF
TRBV7-2	TRBJ2-5	TRBD2	NA	TGTGCCAGCGCGGCTAGCGGGAAAGAGACCCAGTACTTC	CASAASGKETQYF
TRBV21-1	TRBJ1-5	NA	NA	TGTGCCAGCAGCAAAGCTTATGAGGGGGTCGGTCAGCCCCAGCATTTT	CASSKAYEGVGQPQHF
TRBV5-8	TRBJ1-1	NA	NA	TGTGCCAGCAGCAGGCGGGGGGGATTGGACACTGAAGCTTTCTTT	CASSRRGGLDTEAFF
TRBV11-1	TRBJ1-2	NA	NA	TGTGCCAGCAGCGCCGCGAGGGCTCCCGCGGGCTACACCTTC	CASSAARAPAGYTF
TRBV9	TRBJ2-1	NA	once	TGTGCCAGCAGCGCGGACAGCCTTGACAATGAGCAGTTCTTC	CASSADSLDNEQFF
TRBV5-1	TRBJ1-1	TRBD1	NA	TGCGCCAGCAGCTTGGAGGGGACAGGGGGCCAGAACACTGAAGCTTTCTTT	CASSLEGTGGQNTEAFF
TRBV6-5	TRBJ1-4	TRBD1	NA	TGTGCCAGGGTGGACAGGGGCAAAGAAAAACTGTTTTTT	CARVDRGKEKLFF
TRBV15	TRBJ2-3	NA	NA	TGTGCCACCAGCAGAGACAATCTAGTTGATACGCAGTATTTT	CATSRDNLVDTQYF
TRBV6-5	TRBJ2-3	TRBD2	NA	TGTGCCAGCAGCCGGCGGGGGGGCGGGGATACGCAGTATTTT	CASSRRGGGDTQYF
TRBV30	TRBJ1-2	NA	NA	TGTGCCTACCCCAGGACTGCAAACTATGGCTACACCTTC	CAYPRTANYGYTF
TRBV4-1	TRBJ1-6	NA	NA	TGCGCCAGCAGCCAAGAGGGACTCGGGGGGTCACCCCTCCACTTT	CASSQEGLGGSPLHF
TRBV7-8	TRBJ2-3	TRBD2	NA	TGTGCCAGCAGCCTCGGGACTAGCGCTCCAGCTACGCAGTATTTT	CASSLGTSAPATQYF
TRBV30	TRBJ1-1	TRBD1	NA	TGTGCCTGGAGGACAGGGAGGAAAACTGAAGCTTTCTTT	CAWRTGRKTEAFF
TRBV5-4	TRBJ1-2	NA	few	TGTGCCAGCAGCTTGGAACCAGGGAGGGCCACCTTC	CASSLEPGRATF
TRBV6-1	TRBJ1-2	TRBD1	NA	TGTGCCAGCAGTGAAGGGCTAAGCACAGGGGGACCCTTTGGCTACACCTTC	CASSEGLSTGGPFGYTF
TRBV14	TRBJ1-1	NA	once	TGTGCCAGCAGCCGGGGGGGCCCCGCTGAAGCTTTCTTT	CASSRGGPAEAFF
TRBV19	TRBJ1-5	NA	NA	TGTGCCAGTAGTTCGGGGGGTAGCAATCAGCCCCAGCATTTT	CASSSGGSNQPQHF
TRBV25-1	TRBJ1-1	NA	NA	TGTGCCAGCAAGCGGGGGTTGGGGACTGAAGCTTTCTTT	CASKRGLGTEAFF
TRBV19	TRBJ1-1	NA	NA	TGTGCCAGTCAGGGATTACCCCCACAACGGACTGAAGCTTTCTTT	CASQGLPPQRTEAFF
TRBV4-3	TRBJ1-1	NA	NA	TGCGCCAGCAGCCAAGATCCCGAGGTGTACACTGAAGCTTTCTTT	CASSQDPEVYTEAFF
TRBV6-1	TRBJ2-1	TRBD2	NA	TGTGCCAGCAGTGAAAGCGGGGGTCTCTACAATGAGCAGTTCTTC	CASSESGGLYNEQFF
TRBV11-2	TRBJ1-5	NA	few	TGTGCCAGCAGCGATAGACGGGAGGGGGAGCCCCAGCATTTT	CASSDRREGEPQHF
TRBV7-9	TRBJ2-7	TRBD1	NA	TGTGCCAGCAGCTCCACCGGGACAGGGGTCTACGAGCAGTACTTC	CASSSTGTGVYEQYF
TRBV6-2/TRBV6-3	TRBJ2-3	TRBD2	NA	TGTGCCAGCAGTACCGGACTAGCGGAGAACACAGATACGCAGTATTTT	CASSTGLAENTDTQYF
TRBV2	TRBJ1-2	NA	NA	TGTGCCAGCAGTGACAGGGTCTACTATGGCTACACCTTC	CASSDRVYYGYTF